A selection of T cell receptor beta chains follows, all from one sample in a study of shared clonotypes between healthy human individuals. The data were produced by immunoSEQ multiplex PCR, yet TCRdb's version contains in-frame clones alone and is incomplete. The table records around 700,000 clones, under 80% of them present only once. The sequenced material came from memory CD4+ T cells sorted from blood. Receptor source: a woman under 40 in good health. Each CDR3 is given with its conserved first and last residue. A D gene is named only where the DNA matches it firmly. Expanded clones are given a class, and other clones once, few, many or no size at all.

>many|-|TRBV5-1|TRBJ2-1
TGCGCCAGCAGCTCGGACACGAGCTCCTACAATGAGCAGTTCTTC
CASSSDTSSYNEQFF
>-|-|TRBV7-6|TRBJ1-4
TGTGCCAGCAGCTTAGACAGGGTTTCGCGCGAAAAACTGTTTTTT
CASSLDRVSREKLFF
>once|-|TRBV19|TRBJ2-2
TGTGCCAGTAGTTCCCGCGGGATCCCCGGGGAGCTGTTTTTT
CASSSRGIPGELFF
>few|-|TRBV30|TRBJ1-5
TGTGCCTGGAGTGCGGTGGACAGCCTCTATCAGCCCCAGCATTTT
CAWSAVDSLYQPQHF
>-|-|TRBV2|TRBJ1-1
TGTGCCAGCAGCGTCGGACTTCAGACTGAAGCTTTCTTT
CASSVGLQTEAFF
>few|TRBD2|TRBV7-2|TRBJ2-1
TGTGCCAGCAGCTTACTAGCGGGAAAGAATGAGCAGTTCTTC
CASSLLAGKNEQFF
>-|TRBD1|TRBV5-6|TRBJ1-2
TGTGCCAGCAGCCTACGAGGCGGACAGGGGGCTGGCTACACCTTC
CASSLRGGQGAGYTF
>-|TRBD1|TRBV5-1|TRBJ2-7
TGCGCCAGCACGGAGGACAGGGCGACCTACGAGCAGTACTTC
CASTEDRATYEQYF
>-|-|TRBV7-3|TRBJ2-7
TGTGCCAGCAGCGTTGACTCCAGCTCCTACGAGCAGTACTTC
CASSVDSSSYEQYF
>-|-|TRBV5-6|TRBJ2-7
TGTGCCAGCAGCTCTCCTGGGGCGGGCATGTACTACGAGCAGTACTTC
CASSSPGAGMYYEQYF
>-|-|TRBV7-2|TRBJ2-7
TGTGCCAGCAACCGACAGACAGGAATAGCCGAGCAGTACTTC
CASNRQTGIAEQYF
>-|-|TRBV2|TRBJ2-1
TGTGCCAGCAGTGAAGTCAGGGGGGTAGCCAATGAGCAGTTCTTC
CASSEVRGVANEQFF
>-|-|TRBV28|TRBJ2-3
TGTGCCAGCAGTTTAATGGGCACAGATACGCAGTATTTT
CASSLMGTDTQYF
>-|TRBD1|TRBV28|TRBJ2-6
TGTGCCAGCACCCTAGGCGTCGGGCAGGGGGTCCCTGGGGCCAACGTCCTGACTTTC
CASTLGVGQGVPGANVLTF
>-|TRBD2|TRBV7-9|TRBJ2-1
TGTGCCAGCAGCTTAGGGACTAGTAGTCTTTTCTACAATGAGCAGTTCTTC
CASSLGTSSLFYNEQFF
>-|TRBD1|TRBV6-5|TRBJ2-1
TGTGCCAGCAGTACTGCAGGGGGCGCGCGGAATGAGCAGTTCTTC
CASSTAGGARNEQFF
>few|-|TRBV2|TRBJ2-5
TGTGCCAGCGGGAGTAGGATGGAAGAGACCCAGTACTTC
CASGSRMEETQYF
>-|-|TRBV4-1|TRBJ2-3
TGCGCCAGCAGCCCCTCGTGGGTAGATACGCAGTATTTT
CASSPSWVDTQYF
>-|-|TRBV6-6|TRBJ1-3
TGTGCCAGCAGTTACTCTCAGGGGATCTCTGGAAACACCATATATTTT
CASSYSQGISGNTIYF
>few|TRBD2|TRBV6-4|TRBJ2-7
TGTGCCAGCAGAGCCGGGACTAGCGGGGCGATACCCTACGAGCAGTACTTC
CASRAGTSGAIPYEQYF
>-|TRBD2|TRBV5-1|TRBJ2-1
TGCGCCAGCAGCTCCGGCCCCGGAGCGGGAGAAAAGCAGTTCTTC
CASSSGPGAGEKQFF
>-|TRBD1|TRBV10-3|TRBJ2-7
TGTGCCATCAATAGAGACAGGGCCTACGAGCAGTACTTC
CAINRDRAYEQYF
>-|-|TRBV2|TRBJ1-2
TGTGCCAGCACCGAAGGGCCCCCCAGACTCTATGGCTACACCTTC
CASTEGPPRLYGYTF
>-|-|TRBV11-3|TRBJ2-1
TGTGCCAGCAGCTTAGTTGGCGGGAAGCAGTTCTTC
CASSLVGGKQFF
>-|-|TRBV5-4|TRBJ1-1
TGTGCCAGCAGGCCCGCCGTTGGGCTGAACACTGAAGCTTTCTTT
CASRPAVGLNTEAFF
>-|-|TRBV13|TRBJ1-3
TGTGCCAGCAGCTTTCTTATCGGGGGCTCTGGAAACACCATATATTTT
CASSFLIGGSGNTIYF
>-|-|TRBV19|TRBJ2-7
TGTGCCAGTAGTACAGACCGGCACTCCTACGAGCAGTACTTC
CASSTDRHSYEQYF
>-|TRBD2|TRBV7-7|TRBJ2-1
TGTGCCAGCAGCTTGAAGCGGGAGGGCCCCTACAATGAGCAGTTCTTC
CASSLKREGPYNEQFF
>-|TRBD1|TRBV5-1|TRBJ1-4
TGCGCCAGCAGCTCGATCGGGACAGGGGGCGAAAAACTGTTTTTT
CASSSIGTGGEKLFF
>-|-|TRBV5-1|TRBJ2-7
TGCGCCAGCAGCTTGGGAGACGCGGGGAGCTCCTACGAGCAGTACTTC
CASSLGDAGSSYEQYF
>-|TRBD2|TRBV11-2|TRBJ2-1
TGTGCCAGCAGCTTAATACTAGCGGAGACCAATGAGCAGTTCTTC
CASSLILAETNEQFF
>-|-|TRBV5-1|TRBJ2-7
TGCGCCAGCAGCGCTCAGTCGGGCTACGAGCAGTACTTC
CASSAQSGYEQYF
>-|TRBD2|TRBV28|TRBJ2-3
TGTGCCAGCGTCTCACTAGCGGGAGTGGCAGATACGCAGTATTTT
CASVSLAGVADTQYF
>-|-|TRBV5-1|TRBJ2-4
TGCGCCAGCAGCCCCCCGACAGACATTCAGTACTTC
CASSPPTDIQYF
>-|-|TRBV6-1|TRBJ2-5
TGTGCCAGCAGACGCAGGGGTCAAGAGACCCAGTACTTC
CASRRRGQETQYF
>-|-|TRBV5-4|TRBJ2-2
TGTGCCAGCAGCTCCCCAGTGGCATTGCCCGGGGAGCTGTTTTTT
CASSSPVALPGELFF
>-|-|TRBV6-1|TRBJ1-1
TGTGCCAGCAGTGATCGAGTCTCTAAAGCTTTCTTT
CASSDRVSKAFF
>-|TRBD1|TRBV9|TRBJ1-1
TGTGCCAGCAGCGCGAATGGACAGGGCAACACTGAAGCTTTCTTT
CASSANGQGNTEAFF
>-|TRBD2|TRBV7-8|TRBJ2-5
TGTGCCAGCAGCTTGAGCGGGAGGCCAGAGACCCAGTACTTC
CASSLSGRPETQYF
>-|TRBD1|TRBV30|TRBJ2-2
TGTGCCTGTGGGACAGGGAGGTCCGGGGAGCTGTTTTTT
CACGTGRSGELFF
>-|TRBD1|TRBV25-1|TRBJ1-1
TGTGCCAGCAGTGGGGGACAGGGTTACGAGAACACTGAAGCTTTCTTT
CASSGGQGYENTEAFF
>many|-|TRBV5-1|TRBJ2-1
TGCGCCAGCAGCTTGGATACAGGCTCTTACAATGAGCAGTTCTTC
CASSLDTGSYNEQFF
>-|-|TRBV15|TRBJ2-7
TGTGCCACCAGCAGAGTGGGAGCCGTCGGATCCTACGAGCAGTACTTC
CATSRVGAVGSYEQYF
>-|-|TRBV19|TRBJ1-2
TGTGCCAGTACCATATGGAGAGCAGGAACGTATGGCTACACCTTC
CASTIWRAGTYGYTF
>-|-|TRBV6-1|TRBJ2-3
TGTGCCAGCAAGTTGTCAGATACGCAGTATTTT
CASKLSDTQYF
>-|TRBD2|TRBV9|TRBJ2-2
TGTGCCAGCAGCATGGGGACTAGCGGGAGAACCGGGGAGCTGTTTTTT
CASSMGTSGRTGELFF